Listed below are T cell receptor beta chains from one sample, sequenced in a study of cytomegalovirus exposure and HLA in healthy donors. The assay was immunoSEQ multiplex PCR, and TCRdb's table has in-frame clones only and misses some. The sample has about 360,000 clones; roughly 89% are singletons. Sequenced input: PBMCs. The source is a young woman in good health and CMV-seronegative. Each CDR3 is given with its conserved first and last residue. Some rows mark clone size as missing; the rest say once, few, many or name a class of expanded clone.

>TRBJ2-3|TRBV19|-
CASSIVTAGAITDTQYF
>TRBJ2-3|TRBV7-9|-
CASSSPRDTQYF
>TRBJ2-6|TRBV29-1|-
CSVEEGQGAGANVLTF
>TRBJ2-3|TRBV27|-
CASSTTSAAVAGTDTQYF
>TRBJ1-1|TRBV25-1|-
CASSVGSGTEAFF
>TRBJ2-7|TRBV14|-
CASSLAGYYEQYF
>TRBJ2-1|TRBV6-5|-
CATVRNLGNEQFF
>TRBJ1-2|TRBV28|-
CASTKQGRYGYTF
>TRBJ1-4|TRBV6-5|-
CASNRAPDEKLFF
>TRBJ1-1|TRBV5-1|-
CASSLGTDEAFF
>TRBJ2-7|TRBV5-4|-
CASRTSGGKEQYF
>TRBJ1-5|TRBV30|-
CAWSVGQGDQPQHF
>TRBJ2-5|TRBV11-2|-
CASSLVGGGETQYF
>TRBJ1-2|TRBV6-4|-
CASRPGQGSSDGYTF
>TRBJ2-6|TRBV6-4|-
CASSDRGPDSGANVLTF
>TRBJ2-3|TRBV2|-
CASTGSGGDTQYF
>TRBJ1-1|TRBV7-2|once
CASSGSRGLRAFF
>TRBJ1-5|TRBV28|-
CASSLTDPNQPQHF
>TRBJ1-6|TRBV27|-
CASSLPGTRSPLHF
>TRBJ1-2|TRBV19|-
CASSIAPANYGYTF
>TRBJ1-3|TRBV6-8|-
CASSYFLDRGPGNTIYF
>TRBJ2-2|TRBV2|once
CASSNLGLNTGELFF
>TRBJ2-6|TRBV13|once
CASSLFAGGLSGANVLTF
>TRBJ2-7|TRBV10-3|few
CAISESSGGGSYEQYF
>TRBJ1-1|TRBV29-1|-
CSVVGGELGTEAFF
>TRBJ1-5|TRBV28|-
CASGSDRAGGPQHF
>TRBJ2-7|TRBV27|few
CASSLFRGYRYEQYF
>TRBJ1-2|TRBV7-9|many
CASSPRTGYNYGYTF
>TRBJ2-1|TRBV6-5|-
CASSGGRSYNEQFF
>TRBJ2-6|TRBV5-1|-
CASSQGSSGANVLTF
>TRBJ2-7|TRBV9|-
CASSVSGGTYEQYF
>TRBJ1-1|TRBV15|-
CATSRDRSTEAFF
>TRBJ2-1|TRBV27|-
CASSFSRSGASGRALGEQFF
>TRBJ2-7|TRBV9|-
CASSVAPSHEQYF
>TRBJ1-4|TRBV4-1|-
CASSQRDREGEKLFF
>TRBJ1-2|TRBV5-4|-
CASSLGTDYGYTF
>TRBJ2-2|TRBV11-2|-
CASSPGQGPANTGELFF
>TRBJ2-5|TRBV2|-
CASSEIPGAETQYF
>TRBJ1-1|TRBV5-1|once
CASSSDIRMNTEAFF
>TRBJ2-7|TRBV29-1|-
CSVPGQETYEQYF
>TRBJ2-1|TRBV7-8|-
CASSRGTNDVWVVYNEQFF
>TRBJ1-1|TRBV4-1|-
CASSGRNTEAFF
>TRBJ2-7|TRBV29-1|-
CSVVFEDRGRLYEQYF
>TRBJ2-1|TRBV19|-
CASSIGLGVYNEQFF
>TRBJ1-1|TRBV11-2|-
CASSLWGGNTEAFF
>TRBJ2-3|TRBV2|-
CASMREAGMRTDTQYF
>TRBJ1-2|TRBV18|few
CASSAAGGYTF
>TRBJ1-1|TRBV5-4|-
CASRDDVTGEIPEAFF